The rows below give T cell receptor beta chains drawn from one sample of a study of blood T cell repertoires in COVID-19. The method was immunoSEQ multiplex PCR; TCRdb's version includes in-frame clones alone and lacks a portion of them. This table holds about 210,000 clones, 75% to 90% found once. The material sequenced was PBMCs or T cells enriched from blood (not recorded which). These TCRs come from a middle-aged man who had recovered from COVID-19. CDR3s include the opening cysteine and the closing phenylalanine or tryptophan. The D gene is left open where the match is weak. Clone size is given for some rows only: seen once, a few or many times, or a class if the clone is expanded.

clone_size j_call v_call d_call cdr3_nt cdr3_aa
NA TRBJ1-2 TRBV5-1 TRBD1 TGCGCCAGCAGCTTTGGACAGGGGGATGGCTACACCTTC CASSFGQGDGYTF
NA TRBJ2-1 TRBV5-1 TRBD2 TGCGCCAGCAGCTCAGAACTAGCGGGAGGGCCGGAGCAGTTCTTC CASSSELAGGPEQFF
NA TRBJ1-1 TRBV5-6 TRBD1 TGTGCCAGCAGCTTGGTGGGGACAGGAGGGACTGAAGCTTTCTTT CASSLVGTGGTEAFF
NA TRBJ2-3 TRBV19 NA TGTGCCAGTAGTAGGGGACTTCGCACAGATACGCAGTATTTT CASSRGLRTDTQYF
NA TRBJ2-1 TRBV19 TRBD2 TGTGCCAGTAGTGTCACTAGCGGGAGCCCCTACAATGAGCAGTTCTTC CASSVTSGSPYNEQFF
few TRBJ1-6 TRBV19 TRBD1 TGTGCCAGTAGTATAGGACAGGGTTCGGGATCACCCCTCCACTTT CASSIGQGSGSPLHF
NA TRBJ2-7 TRBV6-2/TRBV6-3 NA TGTGCCAGCAGTTTACTATCCTTATCCTACGAGCAGTACTTC CASSLLSLSYEQYF
NA TRBJ1-5 TRBV9 NA TGTGCCAGCAGCGTAGGGGGGGTACCGGATCAGCCCCAGCATTTT CASSVGGVPDQPQHF
NA TRBJ1-2 TRBV30 NA TGTGCCTGGAGTGTAGCAGGGCTAGTCGACTTC CAWSVAGLVDF
NA TRBJ2-2 TRBV7-2 NA TGTGCCAGCAGCTTAAGGGGGAAACCAAACACCGGGGAGCTGTTTTTT CASSLRGKPNTGELFF
NA TRBJ2-1 TRBV5-4 NA TGTGCCAGCAGCCCCCTCTTTTTATGGCTTTACAATGAGCAGTTCTTC CASSPLFLWLYNEQFF
NA TRBJ1-3 TRBV6-5 NA TGTGCCAGCAGGCGGCAGCCGAATTCTGGAAACACCATATATTTT CASRRQPNSGNTIYF
NA TRBJ2-3 TRBV5-4 TRBD2 TGTGCCAGCAGCTTGGTTCCCTGGGGGGGGTCGTTCAGGGATACGCAGTATTTT CASSLVPWGGSFRDTQYF
NA TRBJ1-3 TRBV6-1 NA TGTGCCAGCAGTGAAGCGTTTAAACAGTTCTCTGGAAACACCATATATTTT CASSEAFKQFSGNTIYF
NA TRBJ1-5 TRBV21-1 NA TGTGCCAGCAGAACAGTAGGGGCTGAGCGCAATCAGCCCCAGCATTTT CASRTVGAERNQPQHF
NA TRBJ2-7 TRBV7-9 TRBD2 TGTGCCAGCAGCTTAAGCGGGGGGGTCGCCTACGAGCAGTACTTC CASSLSGGVAYEQYF